The rows below give T cell receptor beta chains drawn from one sample of a study of blood T cell repertoires in COVID-19. The method was immunoSEQ multiplex PCR; TCRdb's version includes in-frame clones alone and lacks a portion of them. The sample lists under 350,000 clones, more than 75% occurring once. The sequenced material came from PBMCs or T cells enriched from blood (not recorded which). Receptors were obtained from a man between 60 and 75 years old who had recovered from COVID-19. CDR3s include the opening cysteine and the closing phenylalanine or tryptophan. A D gene is named only where the DNA matches it firmly. Clone size is stated in some rows and not others, as once, few, many or a class when expanded.

>TRBV7-9|TRBD2|-|TRBJ2-3
CASSFGRADTDTQYF
TGTGCCAGCAGCTTTGGGAGGGCAGACACAGATACGCAGTATTTT
>TRBV25-1|TRBD1|-|TRBJ1-2
CASSSDRGLFGYTF
TGTGCCAGCAGTTCGGACAGGGGGCTATTTGGCTACACCTTC
>TRBV7-9|-|-|TRBJ1-4
CASSSHQGHEKLFF
TGTGCCAGCAGCTCTCACCAGGGGCATGAAAAACTGTTTTTT
>TRBV6-2/TRBV6-3|-|once|TRBJ1-2
CASSYSLYGYTF
TGTGCCAGCAGTTACTCACTCTATGGCTACACCTTC
>TRBV24-1|TRBD2|-|TRBJ2-5
CATSPTSGRAVETQYF
TGTGCCACCAGCCCCACTAGCGGGAGGGCCGTAGAGACCCAGTACTTC
>TRBV28|TRBD1|-|TRBJ2-7
CATTPSTGGDEQYF
TGTGCCACCACCCCCTCGACAGGGGGCGACGAGCAGTACTTC
>TRBV20-1|TRBD2|-|TRBJ2-1
CSASPAGGPSGEQFF
TGCAGTGCTAGTCCGGCGGGAGGGCCCTCCGGTGAGCAGTTCTTC
>TRBV2|-|few|TRBJ1-2
CASSLKGLYGYTF
TGTGCCAGCAGCTTGAAGGGGTTATATGGCTACACCTTC
>TRBV5-1|TRBD1|-|TRBJ1-2
CASSLSGGGGYTF
TGCGCCAGCAGCTTATCAGGGGGCGGTGGCTACACCTTC
>TRBV5-6|TRBD2|-|TRBJ2-5
CASSRPGGQRETQYF
TGTGCCAGCAGCCGACCGGGAGGACAACGGGAGACCCAGTACTTC
>TRBV6-6|-|-|TRBJ2-3
CASGGQRTDTQYF
TGTGCCAGCGGGGGCCAGCGCACAGATACGCAGTATTTT
>TRBV20-1|TRBD2|-|TRBJ2-2
CSASRASGRGVGELFF
TGCAGTGCTAGTAGAGCTAGCGGGAGGGGCGTCGGGGAGCTGTTTTTT
>TRBV27|-|-|TRBJ1-6
CASSLLENSPLHF
TGTGCCAGCAGTTTGCTAGAGAATTCACCCCTCCACTTT
>TRBV7-2|TRBD1|-|TRBJ2-2
CASSFDRGYTGELFF
TGTGCCAGCAGCTTCGACAGGGGTTACACCGGGGAGCTGTTTTTT
>TRBV11-3|-|-|TRBJ1-6
CASSLDPTVRSPLHF
TGTGCCAGCAGCTTAGATCCGACTGTAAGGTCACCCCTCCACTTT
>TRBV5-1|TRBD1|-|TRBJ2-4
CASRQDGQGVASPNKNIQYF
TGCGCCAGCAGACAGGACGGACAGGGGGTGGCAAGCCCAAACAAAAACATTCAGTACTTC
>TRBV6-2/TRBV6-3|-|-|TRBJ1-1
CASSSHSGRSSGTEAFF
TGTGCCAGCAGTTCTCACTCAGGGAGGAGTTCAGGCACTGAAGCTTTCTTT
>TRBV9|-|-|TRBJ2-5
CASSVVGARQETQYF
TGTGCCAGCAGCGTAGTTGGGGCACGACAAGAGACCCAGTACTTC
>TRBV5-6|TRBD2|-|TRBJ2-7
CASSPGLAATYEQYF
TGTGCCAGCAGCCCGGGACTAGCGGCCACCTACGAGCAGTACTTC
>TRBV28|-|-|TRBJ2-7
CASSLYQGIGEQYF
TGTGCCAGCAGTTTATATCAGGGAATAGGAGAGCAGTACTTC
>TRBV30|-|-|TRBJ1-3
CAWSVPLGVAGNTIYF
TGTGCCTGGAGTGTTCCTCTAGGCGTCGCTGGAAACACCATATATTTT
>TRBV4-1|TRBD2|-|TRBJ2-1
CASSQEGRLAGMSLSSYNEQFF
TGCGCCAGCAGCCAAGAGGGACGACTAGCGGGAATGTCTCTTAGCTCCTACAATGAGCAGTTCTTC
>TRBV7-3|TRBD2|-|TRBJ2-1
CASSSRLAAYNEQFF
TGTGCCAGCAGCTCTCGACTAGCGGCTTACAATGAGCAGTTCTTC
>TRBV7-3|TRBD2|once|TRBJ2-3
CASSLGPAGGRLKSTDTQYF
TGTGCCAGCAGCTTAGGTCCAGCGGGGGGAAGATTAAAAAGCACAGATACGCAGTATTTT
>TRBV11-2|-|-|TRBJ1-2
CASSPLGGGLVGYTF
TGTGCCAGCAGCCCCCTCGGTGGGGGACTGGTTGGCTACACCTTC
>TRBV7-9|-|once|TRBJ1-5
CASSLPQGNQPQHF
TGTGCCAGCAGCCTACCCCAGGGGAATCAGCCCCAGCATTTT
>TRBV5-1|TRBD2|-|TRBJ2-7
CASSLSGSIYEQYF
TGCGCCAGCAGCTTAAGCGGGAGTATCTACGAGCAGTACTTC